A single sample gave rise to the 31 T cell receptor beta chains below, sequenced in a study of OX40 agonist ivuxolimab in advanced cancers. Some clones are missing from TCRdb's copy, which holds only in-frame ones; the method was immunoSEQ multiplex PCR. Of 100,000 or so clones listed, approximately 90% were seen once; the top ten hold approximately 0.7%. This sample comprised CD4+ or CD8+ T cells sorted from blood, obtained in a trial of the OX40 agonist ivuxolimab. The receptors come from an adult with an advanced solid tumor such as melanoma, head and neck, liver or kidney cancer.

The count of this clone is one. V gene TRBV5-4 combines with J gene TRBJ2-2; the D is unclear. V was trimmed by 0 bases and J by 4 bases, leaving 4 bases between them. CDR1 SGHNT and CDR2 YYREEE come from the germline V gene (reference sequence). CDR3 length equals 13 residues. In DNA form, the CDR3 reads TGTGCCAGCAGCTTGGACTTCACCGGGGAGCTGTTTTTT. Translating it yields CASSLDFTGELFF.

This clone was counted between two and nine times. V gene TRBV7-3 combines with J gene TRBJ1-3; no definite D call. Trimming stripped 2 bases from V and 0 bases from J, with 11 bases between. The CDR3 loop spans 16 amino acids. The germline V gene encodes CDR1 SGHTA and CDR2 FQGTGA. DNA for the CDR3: TGTGCCAGCAGCTTAGGCGGACCCAGCTCTGGAAACACCATATATTTT. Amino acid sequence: CASSLGGPSSGNTIYF.

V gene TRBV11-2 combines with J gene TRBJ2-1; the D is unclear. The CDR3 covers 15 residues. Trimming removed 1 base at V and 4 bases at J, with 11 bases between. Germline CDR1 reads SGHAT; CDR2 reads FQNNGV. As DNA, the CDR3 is TGTGCCAGCAGCTTAGTTGCCACACTTTACAATGAGCAGTTCTTC. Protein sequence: CASSLVATLYNEQFF.

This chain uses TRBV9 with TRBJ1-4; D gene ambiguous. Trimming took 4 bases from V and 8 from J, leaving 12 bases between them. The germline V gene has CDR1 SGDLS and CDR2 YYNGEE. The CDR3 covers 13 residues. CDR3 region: CASSRGSGEKLFF. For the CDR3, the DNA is TGTGCCAGCAGCAGAGGTAGTGGGGAAAAACTGTTTTTT.

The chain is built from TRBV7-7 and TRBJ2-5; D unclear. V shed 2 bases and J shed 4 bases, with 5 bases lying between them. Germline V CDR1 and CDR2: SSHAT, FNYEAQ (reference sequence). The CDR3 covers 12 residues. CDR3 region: CASSLSGETQYF. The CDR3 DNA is TGTGCCAGCAGCTTATCGGGAGAGACCCAGTACTTC.

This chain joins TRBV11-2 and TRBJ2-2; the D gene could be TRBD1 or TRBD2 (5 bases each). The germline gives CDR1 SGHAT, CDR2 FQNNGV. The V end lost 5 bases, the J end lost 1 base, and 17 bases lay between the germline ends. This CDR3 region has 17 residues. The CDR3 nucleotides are TGTGCCAGCAGCCCCCGAGGGGTAGGGGAGAACACCGGGGAGCTGTTTTTT. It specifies CASSPRGVGENTGELFF.

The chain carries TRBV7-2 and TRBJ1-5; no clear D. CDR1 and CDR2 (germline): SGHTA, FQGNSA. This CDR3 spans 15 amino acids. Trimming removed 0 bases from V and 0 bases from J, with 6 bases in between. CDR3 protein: CASSLALSSNQPQHF. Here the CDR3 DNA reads TGTGCCAGCAGCTTAGCGCTATCTAGCAATCAGCCCCAGCATTTT.

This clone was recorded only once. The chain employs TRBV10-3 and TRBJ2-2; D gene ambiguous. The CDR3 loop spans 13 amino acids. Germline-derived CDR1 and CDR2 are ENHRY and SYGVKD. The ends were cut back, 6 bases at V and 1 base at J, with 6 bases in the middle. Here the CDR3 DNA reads TGTGCCATCAGGCCAGGGAACACCGGGGAGCTGTTTTTT. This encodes CAIRPGNTGELFF.

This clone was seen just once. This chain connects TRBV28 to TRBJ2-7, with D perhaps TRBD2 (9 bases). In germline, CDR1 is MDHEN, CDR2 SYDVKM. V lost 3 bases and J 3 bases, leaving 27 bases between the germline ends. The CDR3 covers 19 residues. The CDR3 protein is CASSLGGTGALAGYYEQYF. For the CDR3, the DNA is TGTGCCAGCAGTTTGGGAGGGACAGGAGCACTAGCGGGTTACTACGAGCAGTACTTC. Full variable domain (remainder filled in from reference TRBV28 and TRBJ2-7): DVKVTQSSRYLVKRTGEKVFLECVQDMDHENMFWYRQDPGLGLRLIYFSYDVKMKEKGDIPEGYSVSREKKERFSLILESASTNQTSMYLCASSLGGTGALAGYYEQYFGPGTRLTVT.

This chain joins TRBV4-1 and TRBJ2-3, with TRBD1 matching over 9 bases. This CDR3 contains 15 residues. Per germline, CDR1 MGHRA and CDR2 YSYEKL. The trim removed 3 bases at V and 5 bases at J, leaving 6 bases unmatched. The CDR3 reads CASSQRQGVKDTQYF. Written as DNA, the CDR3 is TGCGCCAGCAGCCAGAGACAGGGGGTGAAAGATACGCAGTATTTT.

The CDR3 bases are TGTGCCAGCAGTTTCCCTCGACAGGGGAATCAGCCCCAGCATTTT. Its translation is CASSFPRQGNQPQHF. V and J are TRBV28 and TRBJ1-5; 8 bases line up with TRBD1. J lost 4 bases, V lost 3 bases, and 5 bases had no gene match. CDR1 and CDR2 (germline): MDHEN, SYDVKM. CDR3 length equals 15 residues.

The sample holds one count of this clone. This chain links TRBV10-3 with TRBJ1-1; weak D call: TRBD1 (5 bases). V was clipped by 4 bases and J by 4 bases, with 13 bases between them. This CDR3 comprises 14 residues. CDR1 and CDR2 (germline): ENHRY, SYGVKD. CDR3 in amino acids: CAISGFQGTTEAFF. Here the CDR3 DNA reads TGTGCCATCAGTGGGTTCCAGGGCACCACTGAAGCTTTCTTT.

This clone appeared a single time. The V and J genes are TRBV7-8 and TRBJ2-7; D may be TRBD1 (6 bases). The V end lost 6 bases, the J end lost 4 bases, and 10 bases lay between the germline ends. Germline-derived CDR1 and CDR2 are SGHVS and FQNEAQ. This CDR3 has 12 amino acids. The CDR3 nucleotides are TGTGCCAGCAGTTTTCAGGGGTACGAGCAGTACTTC. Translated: CASSFQGYEQYF.

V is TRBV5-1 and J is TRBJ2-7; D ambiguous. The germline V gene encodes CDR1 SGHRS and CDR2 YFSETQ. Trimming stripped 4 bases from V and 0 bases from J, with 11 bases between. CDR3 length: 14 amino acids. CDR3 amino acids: CASSLQESSYEQYF. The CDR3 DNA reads TGCGCCAGCAGCCTCCAGGAGAGCTCCTACGAGCAGTACTTC.

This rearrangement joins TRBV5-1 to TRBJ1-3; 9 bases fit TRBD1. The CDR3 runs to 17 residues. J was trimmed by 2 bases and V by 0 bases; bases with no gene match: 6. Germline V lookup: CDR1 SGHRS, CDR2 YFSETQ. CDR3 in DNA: TGCGCCAGCAGCTTGGGGGGACAGGGAACTCCTGGAAACACCATATATTTT. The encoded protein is CASSLGGQGTPGNTIYF.

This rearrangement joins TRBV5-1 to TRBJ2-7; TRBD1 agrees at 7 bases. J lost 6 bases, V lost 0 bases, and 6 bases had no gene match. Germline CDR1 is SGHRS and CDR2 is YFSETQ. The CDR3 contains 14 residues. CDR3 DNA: TGCGCCAGCAGCTTGGTCAGGGGGAATGGCGAGCAGTACTTC. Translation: CASSLVRGNGEQYF.

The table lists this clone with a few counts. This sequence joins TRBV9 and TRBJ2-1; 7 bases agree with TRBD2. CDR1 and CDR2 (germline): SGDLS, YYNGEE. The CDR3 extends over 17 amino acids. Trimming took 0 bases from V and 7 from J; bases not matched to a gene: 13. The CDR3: CASSVGSGVARENEQFF. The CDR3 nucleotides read TGTGCCAGCAGCGTAGGAAGCGGGGTGGCCAGAGAAAATGAGCAGTTCTTC.

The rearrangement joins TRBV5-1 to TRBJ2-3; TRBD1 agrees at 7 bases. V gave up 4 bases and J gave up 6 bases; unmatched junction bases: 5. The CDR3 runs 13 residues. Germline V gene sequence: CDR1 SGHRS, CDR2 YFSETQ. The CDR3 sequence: CASSRNRGDTQYF. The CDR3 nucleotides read TGCGCCAGCAGCCGTAACAGGGGTGATACGCAGTATTTT.

The CDR3 region is CASSDRGVYNEQFF. CDR3 nucleotide sequence: TGTGCCAGCAGTGACAGGGGGGTCTACAATGAGCAGTTCTTC. The gene calls are TRBV2 and TRBJ2-1; D perhaps matches TRBD1 (7 bases). The germline gives CDR1 SNHLY, CDR2 FYNNEI. Trimming took 3 bases from V and 3 from J, leaving 9 bases between them. This CDR3 is built from 14 residues.

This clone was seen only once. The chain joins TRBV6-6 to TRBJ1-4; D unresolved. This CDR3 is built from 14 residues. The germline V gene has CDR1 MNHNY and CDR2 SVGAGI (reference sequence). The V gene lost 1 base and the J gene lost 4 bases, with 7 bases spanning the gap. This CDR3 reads CASSYYDGNEKLFF. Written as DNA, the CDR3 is TGTGCCAGCAGTTACTATGACGGTAATGAAAAACTGTTTTTT.

The CDR3 spells CAISDQGINTEAFF. CDR3 bases: TGTGCCATCAGTGATCAGGGAATTAACACTGAAGCTTTCTTT. The chain recombines TRBV10-3 with TRBJ1-1; D possibly corresponds to TRBD1 (5 bases). In germline, CDR1 is ENHRY, CDR2 SYGVKD. V lost 3 bases, J lost 2 bases, and 10 bases lay in between. The CDR3 covers 14 residues.

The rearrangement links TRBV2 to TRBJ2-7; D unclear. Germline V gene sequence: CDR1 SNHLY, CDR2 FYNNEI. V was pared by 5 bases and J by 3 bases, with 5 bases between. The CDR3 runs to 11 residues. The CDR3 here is CASSSHYEQYF. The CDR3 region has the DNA TGTGCCAGCAGTTCGCACTACGAGCAGTACTTC.

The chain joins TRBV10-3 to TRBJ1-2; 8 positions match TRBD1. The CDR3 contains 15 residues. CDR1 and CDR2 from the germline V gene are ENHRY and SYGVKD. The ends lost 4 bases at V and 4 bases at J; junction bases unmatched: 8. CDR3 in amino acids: CAISVQGGSSYGYTF. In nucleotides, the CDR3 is TGTGCCATCAGTGTACAGGGGGGTTCTAGCTATGGCTACACCTTC.

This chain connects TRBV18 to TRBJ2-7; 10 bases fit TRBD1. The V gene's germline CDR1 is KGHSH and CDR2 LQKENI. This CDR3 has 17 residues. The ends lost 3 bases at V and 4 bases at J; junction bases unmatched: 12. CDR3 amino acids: CASSPYGDRGPRYEQYF. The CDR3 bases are TGTGCCAGCTCACCCTATGGCGACAGGGGGCCAAGGTACGAGCAGTACTTC.

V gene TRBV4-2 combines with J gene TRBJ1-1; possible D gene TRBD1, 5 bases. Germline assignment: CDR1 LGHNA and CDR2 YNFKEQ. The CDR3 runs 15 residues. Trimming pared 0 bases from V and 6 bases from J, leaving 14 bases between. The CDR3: CASSQEVGGRAEAFF. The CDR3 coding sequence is TGTGCCAGCAGCCAAGAGGTGGGGGGGAGGGCTGAAGCTTTCTTT.

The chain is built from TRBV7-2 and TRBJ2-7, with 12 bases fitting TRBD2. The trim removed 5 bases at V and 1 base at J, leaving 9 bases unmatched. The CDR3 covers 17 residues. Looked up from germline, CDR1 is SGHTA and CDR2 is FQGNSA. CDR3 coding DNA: TGTGCCAGCAGCCCCCAGACTAGCGGGAGAGAGTCCTACGAGCAGTACTTC. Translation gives CASSPQTSGRESYEQYF.

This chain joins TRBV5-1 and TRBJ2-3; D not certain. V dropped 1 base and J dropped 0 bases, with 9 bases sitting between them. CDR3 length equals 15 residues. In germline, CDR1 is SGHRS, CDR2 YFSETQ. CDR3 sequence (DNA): TGCGCCAGCAGCTTGTCATCTTTAAGCACAGATACGCAGTATTTT. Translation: CASSLSSLSTDTQYF.

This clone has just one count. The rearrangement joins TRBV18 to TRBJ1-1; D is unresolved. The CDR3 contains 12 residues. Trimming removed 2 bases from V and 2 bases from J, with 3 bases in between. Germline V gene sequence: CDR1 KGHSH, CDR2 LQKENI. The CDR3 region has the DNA TGTGCCAGCTCACCAGATAACACTGAAGCTTTCTTT. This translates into CASSPDNTEAFF.

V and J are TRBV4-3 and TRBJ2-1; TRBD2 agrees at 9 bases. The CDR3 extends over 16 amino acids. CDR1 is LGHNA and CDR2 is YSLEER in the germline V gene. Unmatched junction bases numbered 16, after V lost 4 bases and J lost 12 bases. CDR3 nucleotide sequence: TGCGCCAGCAGCCGGGATAGCGGGGGACCATCCCGGGGGCAGTTCTTC. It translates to CASSRDSGGPSRGQFF.

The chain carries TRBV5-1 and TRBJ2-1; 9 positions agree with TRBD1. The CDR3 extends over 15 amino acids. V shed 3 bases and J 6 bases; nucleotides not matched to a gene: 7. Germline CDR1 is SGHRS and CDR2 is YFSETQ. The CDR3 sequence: CASSYLGTGSNEQFF. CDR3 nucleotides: TGCGCCAGCAGCTATCTCGGGACAGGGAGCAATGAGCAGTTCTTC.

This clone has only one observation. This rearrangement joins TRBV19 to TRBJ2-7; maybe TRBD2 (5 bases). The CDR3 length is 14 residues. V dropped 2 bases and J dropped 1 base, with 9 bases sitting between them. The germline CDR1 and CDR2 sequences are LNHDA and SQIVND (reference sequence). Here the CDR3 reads CASSIIRGSYEQYF. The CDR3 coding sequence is TGTGCCAGTAGTATAATCCGGGGATCCTACGAGCAGTACTTC. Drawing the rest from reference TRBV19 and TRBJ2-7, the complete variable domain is DGGITQSPKYLFRKEGQNVTLSCEQNLNHDAMYWYRQDPGQGLRLIYYSQIVNDFQKGDIAEGYSVSREKKESFPLTVTSAQKNPTAFYLCASSIIRGSYEQYFGPGTRLTVT.